This is a list of T cell receptor beta chains from one sample in a study of blood T cell repertoires in COVID-19. Sequencing was performed with immunoSEQ multiplex PCR; in TCRdb, only in-frame clones are kept and a portion is missing. This sample has around 47,000 clones, with approximately 71% found just once. The sequencing sample was made of peripheral blood. The receptors here all came from an elderly man with acute or convalescent COVID-19. CDR3s include the opening cysteine and the closing phenylalanine or tryptophan. D genes are given only for firm matches. For some rows the clone size is stated as once, few or many, or as a class when expanded; others skip it.

.,TRBJ1-4,TRBV15,13,.,CATSTRVTEKLFF,TGTGCCACCAGCACCCGGGTTACTGAAAAACTGTTTTTT
.,TRBJ1-1,TRBV7-3,13,.,CASSPSGRGEAFF,TGTGCCAGCAGCCCCTCAGGGAGGGGTGAAGCTTTCTTT
.,TRBJ1-4,TRBV11-3,16,.,CANHPLGRAANEKLFF,TGTGCCAACCACCCACTGGGCAGGGCCGCTAATGAAAAACTGTTTTTT
.,TRBJ1-2,TRBV7-2,14,TRBD1,CASSTTGGNYGYTF,TGTGCCAGCAGCACGACAGGGGGCAACTATGGCTACACCTTC
.,TRBJ1-5,TRBV5-8,15,.,CASSAASRSNQPQHF,TGTGCCAGCAGCGCAGCGAGTAGGAGCAATCAGCCCCAGCATTTT
few,TRBJ2-7,TRBV5-5,13,.,CASSLQGSLEQYF,TGTGCCAGCAGCTTGCAGGGGAGTTTAGAGCAGTACTTC
.,TRBJ2-1,TRBV21-1,17,.,CASSKHPQGDGYNEQFF,TGTGCCAGCAGCAAACATCCACAGGGGGATGGCTACAATGAGCAGTTCTTC
.,TRBJ1-2,TRBV12-3/TRBV12-4,13,.,CATSFSGNYGYTF,TGTGCCACCTCGTTCTCAGGGAACTATGGCTACACCTTC
.,TRBJ2-7,TRBV12-3/TRBV12-4,13,TRBD1,CASSKGQPSEQYF,TGTGCCAGCAGTAAGGGACAGCCTTCCGAGCAGTACTTC
few,TRBJ2-3,TRBV4-1,16,TRBD2,CASSQELAGSTDTQYF,TGCGCCAGCAGCCAAGAACTAGCGGGGAGCACAGATACGCAGTATTTT
.,TRBJ2-1,TRBV7-6,16,TRBD1,CASSLGRQGTYNEQFF,TGTGCCAGCAGCTTAGGCCGACAGGGTACCTACAATGAGCAGTTCTTC
once,TRBJ1-1,TRBV6-1,14,.,CASSFLVVNTEAFF,TGTGCCAGCAGTTTCCTTGTAGTGAACACTGAAGCTTTCTTT
.,TRBJ2-3,TRBV6-2/TRBV6-3,14,.,CASSQDTYTDTQYF,TGTGCCAGCAGCCAGGACACTTACACAGATACGCAGTATTTT
.,TRBJ1-4,TRBV29-1,12,.,CSVGGGNEKLFF,TGCAGCGTTGGGGGGGGTAATGAAAAACTGTTTTTT
.,TRBJ2-2,TRBV4-3,18,TRBD2,CASSQDPSRLAGAGELFF,TGCGCCAGCAGCCAAGATCCTAGTAGACTAGCGGGAGCCGGGGAGCTGTTTTTT
once,TRBJ1-5,TRBV30,14,.,CAWSVGGSGQPQHF,TGTGCCTGGAGTGTTGGAGGGTCCGGTCAGCCCCAGCATTTT
few,TRBJ2-5,TRBV7-3,14,TRBD1,CASSPGDSQETQYF,TGTGCCAGCAGCCCTGGGGACAGCCAAGAGACCCAGTACTTC
.,TRBJ2-7,TRBV7-2,16,TRBD2,CASSSSSSGRAGEQYF,TGTGCCAGCAGCTCCTCCAGTAGCGGGAGGGCGGGCGAGCAGTACTTC
.,TRBJ2-1,TRBV11-2,14,TRBD1,CASSLPRQGHEQFF,TGTGCCAGCAGCTTACCTCGACAGGGCCATGAGCAGTTCTTC
.,TRBJ2-7,TRBV30,13,TRBD1,CAWSVAGGYEQYF,TGTGCCTGGAGTGTGGCAGGGGGATACGAGCAGTACTTC
.,TRBJ2-1,TRBV7-2,14,.,CASSLVASRHEQFF,TGTGCCAGCAGCTTAGTGGCTAGCCGCCATGAGCAGTTCTTC
medium-sized,TRBJ1-1,TRBV28,13,TRBD1,CASNRGFATEAFF,TGTGCCAGCAACAGGGGCTTTGCCACTGAAGCTTTCTTT
once,TRBJ1-1,TRBV2,13,.,CASSGLRDTEAFF,TGTGCCAGCAGTGGGTTACGGGACACTGAAGCTTTCTTT
.,TRBJ2-3,TRBV30,14,TRBD1,CAWTAGQAPDTQYF,TGTGCCTGGACGGCTGGACAGGCCCCAGATACGCAGTATTTT
.,TRBJ1-1,TRBV30,12,.,CAWSVPDTEAFF,TGTGCCTGGAGTGTACCAGACACTGAAGCTTTCTTT
.,TRBJ2-7,TRBV7-2,15,.,CASSLTASESYEQYF,TGTGCCAGCAGCTTAACGGCTAGCGAATCCTACGAGCAGTACTTC
.,TRBJ1-1,TRBV7-9,16,TRBD1,CASSHPLGTGGTEAFF,TGTGCCAGCAGCCACCCACTCGGGACAGGCGGCACTGAAGCTTTCTTT
.,TRBJ1-3,TRBV11-3,15,.,CASSLARGSGNTIYF,TGTGCCAGCAGTCTAGCGAGGGGCTCTGGAAACACCATATATTTT
.,TRBJ1-6,TRBV19,13,TRBD1,CATRTGGSSPLHF,TGTGCCACTCGGACAGGCGGCAGTTCACCCCTCCACTTT
.,TRBJ2-7,TRBV11-2,16,TRBD1,CASSSQVGTGDYEQYF,TGTGCCAGCAGCTCCCAGGTGGGGACAGGGGACTACGAGCAGTACTTC
.,TRBJ2-1,TRBV11-3,15,.,CASSLDSAGLNEQFF,TGTGCCAGCAGCCTAGACTCGGCGGGCCTCAATGAGCAGTTCTTC
.,TRBJ2-3,TRBV3-1/TRBV3-2,15,TRBD1,CASSLRTGGAPTQYF,TGTGCCAGCAGCCTACGGACAGGGGGGGCACCTACGCAGTATTTT
.,TRBJ2-2,TRBV7-3,13,.,CASSLVLSGELFF,TGTGCCAGCAGCTTAGTTCTATCCGGGGAGCTGTTTTTT
once,TRBJ1-4,TRBV15,14,TRBD1,CATSRTGDDEKLFF,TGTGCCACCAGCCGGACAGGGGACGATGAAAAACTGTTTTTT
.,TRBJ1-4,TRBV4-1,13,.,CASSQDLRGKLFF,TGCGCCAGCAGCCAAGATCTAAGGGGGAAACTGTTTTTT
.,TRBJ2-3,TRBV5-1,12,.,CASTLTGDTQYF,TGCGCCAGCACCCTCACGGGGGATACGCAGTATTTT
.,TRBJ1-1,TRBV4-1,14,.,CASSDSGSNTEAFF,TGCGCCAGCAGCGATTCAGGATCTAACACTGAAGCTTTCTTT
.,TRBJ1-5,TRBV30,15,TRBD1,CAWSVRDRVNQPQHF,TGTGCCTGGAGTGTACGGGACAGGGTCAATCAGCCCCAGCATTTT
.,TRBJ1-1,TRBV27,14,.,CASSTLPRNTEAFF,TGTGCCAGCAGTACCCTTCCTAGGAACACTGAAGCTTTCTTT
once,TRBJ1-3,TRBV27,15,.,CASSLSGARGNTIYF,TGTGCCAGCAGTTTATCAGGGGCTCGGGGAAACACCATATATTTT